The 18 T cell receptor beta chains listed next were all sequenced from one sample in a study of blood T cell repertoires in COVID-19. Profiled with immunoSEQ multiplex PCR; TCRdb holds only in-frame clones, not every one. The sample has tens of thousands of clones, 84% seen once; the top ten hold around a quarter. Material: peripheral blood. The receptors come from a man between 60 and 75 years old with acute or convalescent COVID-19.

The J gene is TRBJ2-5, the V gene TRBV7-2; D is possibly TRBD1 (5 bases). In germline, CDR1 is SGHTA, CDR2 FQGNSA. The CDR3 loop spans 15 amino acids. V shed 2 bases and J shed 2 bases, with 12 bases lying between them. The CDR3 here is CASSLSRQQQETQYF. The CDR3 DNA reads TGTGCCAGCAGCTTATCCAGACAGCAACAAGAGACCCAGTACTTC. The full variable domain, with the rest looked up from reference TRBV7-2 and TRBJ2-5, is GAGVSQSPSNKVTEKGKDVELRCDPISGHTALYWYRQSLGQGLEFLIYFQGNSAPDKSGLPSDRFSAERTGGSVSTLTIQRTQQEDSAVYLCASSLSRQQQETQYFGPGTRLLVL.

The chain carries TRBV7-2 and TRBJ1-5; 8 bases are a match to TRBD1. With 1 base clipped from V and 5 bases from J, the junction kept 10 bases outside the gene matches. The CDR3 sequence is 17 residues long. From germline, CDR1 is SGHTA and CDR2 FQGNSA. Here the CDR3 reads CASSLDAGGVVDQPQHF. For the CDR3, the DNA is TGTGCCAGCAGCTTAGATGCAGGGGGCGTCGTGGATCAGCCCCAGCATTTT.

The chain recombines TRBV7-2 with TRBJ1-3; 8 nucleotides match TRBD1. J was trimmed by 4 bases and V by 5 bases; bases with no gene match: 7. Germline CDR1 and CDR2: SGHTA and FQGNSA. The CDR3 sequence is 15 residues long. The CDR3 sequence: CASSARTGYGNTIYF. In DNA form, the CDR3 reads TGTGCCAGCAGCGCCCGGACAGGGTACGGAAACACCATATATTTT.

The genes are TRBV7-9 and TRBJ2-7; 7 bases match TRBD1. CDR3 length: 16 amino acids. Germline assignment: CDR1 SEHNR and CDR2 FQNEAQ (reference sequence). With V trimmed by 5 bases and J by 0 bases, 10 bases remained unmatched. The DNA for the CDR3 is TGTGCCAGCAGCCCCCCCAGGACAGGAGACTCCTACGAGCAGTACTTC. Its translation: CASSPPRTGDSYEQYF. Full variable domain (rest looked up from reference TRBV7-9 and TRBJ2-7): DTGVSQNPRHKITKRGQNVTFRCDPISEHNRLYWYRQTLGQGPEFLTYFQNEAQLEKSRLLSDRFSAERPKGSFSTLEIQRTEQGDSAMYLCASSPPRTGDSYEQYFGPGTRLTVT.

The V and J genes are TRBV5-1 and TRBJ2-5; 13 bases are a match to TRBD2. In germline, CDR1 is SGHRS, CDR2 YFSETQ. This CDR3 has 17 residues. The V gene end was trimmed by 0 bases and the J gene end by 7 bases; junction bases not matched to a gene: 9. The CDR3 DNA is TGCGCCAGCAGCTTGGGGACTAGCGGGGGTCAGGGGGTGACCCAGTACTTC. It translates to CASSLGTSGGQGVTQYF.

The genes are TRBV5-6 and TRBJ1-2, with D perhaps matching TRBD1 (5 bases). Trimming took off 0 bases at V and 6 bases at J, with 12 bases between the two ends. This CDR3 comprises 14 residues. Germline assignment: CDR1 SGHDT and CDR2 YYEEEE. In DNA, the CDR3 is TGTGCCAGCAGCTTGGGGCCGGGGGGGAATGGCTACACCTTC. This gives the protein CASSLGPGGNGYTF.

The J gene is TRBJ2-1, the V gene TRBV5-1; a weak D match, TRBD1 (6 bases). V was cut by 0 bases and J by 8 bases, with 9 bases left in between. The CDR3 consists of 13 residues. Germline loops: CDR1 SGHRS, CDR2 YFSETQ. The CDR3 DNA is TGCGCCAGCAGCTTGGACAGGGTTTATGAGCAGTTCTTC. This gives the protein CASSLDRVYEQFF.

The chain couples TRBV5-6 to TRBJ2-7; D may be TRBD1 (5 bases). There are 15 residues in the CDR3. Per the germline V gene, CDR1 is SGHDT and CDR2 is YYEEEE. V lost 2 bases and J 0 bases, leaving 12 bases between the germline ends. CDR3 amino acids: CASSLGDVGSYEQYF. DNA of the CDR3: TGTGCCAGCAGCTTAGGGGATGTGGGCTCCTACGAGCAGTACTTC. The variable domain in full, with the rest retrieved from reference TRBV5-6 and TRBJ2-7, is DAGVTQSPTHLIKTRGQQVTLRCSPKSGHDTVSWYQQALGQGPQFIFQYYEEEERQRGNFPDRFSGHQFPNYSSELNVNALLLGDSALYLCASSLGDVGSYEQYFGPGTRLTVT.

This clone was counted only a few times. The gene calls are TRBV3-1 (or the pseudogene TRBV3-2) and TRBJ1-2, with 7 nucleotides matching TRBD1. V gave up 4 bases and J gave up 4 bases; unmatched junction bases: 9. The germline V gene encodes CDR1 LGHDT and CDR2 YNNKEL (reference sequence). The CDR3 loop spans 15 amino acids. The CDR3 loop is CASSPTRQGPYGYTF. The CDR3, as DNA: TGTGCCAGCAGCCCTACCCGACAGGGCCCCTATGGCTACACCTTC.

In its sample, this clone was seen once. The chain uses TRBV19 and TRBJ2-7; 8 bases fit TRBD1. CDR1 and CDR2 from the germline V gene are LNHDA and SQIVND (reference sequence). V gave up 9 bases and J gave up 6 bases; unmatched junction bases: 10. CDR3 length equals 13 residues. The CDR3 sequence is CASQPDRAREQYF. CDR3 sequence (DNA): TGTGCCAGCCAACCGGACAGGGCCCGCGAGCAGTACTTC.

This chain uses TRBV6-5 with TRBJ1-2, with TRBD1 identical over 11 bases. Per germline, CDR1 MNHEY and CDR2 SVGAGI. Trimming cost V 4 bases and J 4 bases; bases outside gene matches: 2. This CDR3 is 14 amino acids long. The CDR3: CASSSGTGGYGYTF. Here the CDR3 DNA reads TGTGCCAGCAGTTCAGGGACAGGGGGCTATGGCTACACCTTC.

The rearrangement joins TRBV5-1 to TRBJ2-1; TRBD1 agrees at 11 bases. V dropped 0 bases and J dropped 8; count of bases not matched to a gene: 1. This CDR3 is 14 amino acids long. Germline V lookup: CDR1 SGHRS, CDR2 YFSETQ. The CDR3 nucleotides read TGCGCCAGCAGCTTGGTGGGACAGGGGGATGAGCAGTTCTTC. Its translation: CASSLVGQGDEQFF.

The chain carries TRBV7-8 and TRBJ2-7; TRBD1 aligns across 7 bases. CDR1 is SGHVS and CDR2 is FQNEAQ in the germline V gene. The CDR3 loop spans 12 amino acids. V was clipped by 5 bases and J by 6 bases; unmatched bases: 4. The CDR3 nucleotides are TGTGCCAGCAGCGTGACAGGGCGCGAGCAGTACGTC. Protein: CASSVTGREQYV.

The V and J genes are TRBV27 and TRBJ2-5; D remains ambiguous. Between the trimmed V and J ends, which lost 4 bases and 2 bases, there was a span of 17 bases. Germline CDR1 and CDR2: MNHEY and SMNVEV (reference sequence). This CDR3 is built from 16 residues. This CDR3 reads CASSSRLPHQQETQYF. The CDR3 DNA is TGTGCCAGCAGTTCCAGACTGCCCCATCAACAAGAGACCCAGTACTTC.

V usage is TRBV6-1 and J usage is TRBJ1-2; the match to TRBD1 covers 10 bases. The germline V gene has CDR1 MNHNS and CDR2 SASEGT. V shed 6 bases and J 3 bases; nucleotides not matched to a gene: 7. This CDR3 spans 15 amino acids. CDR3 sequence (DNA): TGTGCCAGCAGGGGACTCGGGACAGGGGACTATGGCTACACCTTC. Its translation: CASRGLGTGDYGYTF.

The chain links TRBV5-1 to TRBJ2-7; 13 bases map to TRBD2. CDR1 and CDR2 (germline): SGHRS, YFSETQ. J lost 7 bases, V lost 4 bases, and 2 bases had no gene match. The CDR3 is 13 residues long. The CDR3 reads CASSVTSGGEQYV. In DNA, the CDR3 is TGCGCCAGCAGCGTGACTAGCGGGGGGGAGCAGTACGTC.

The chain links TRBV4-1 to TRBJ1-2; 9 nucleotides align to TRBD1. From germline, CDR1 is MGHRA and CDR2 YSYEKL. The CDR3 contains 16 residues. Trimming at V came to 3 bases and at J to 6 bases, leaving 11 bases not matched to a gene. The CDR3 sequence is CASSQPGTGRGDGYTF. DNA for the CDR3: TGCGCCAGCAGCCAGCCTGGGACAGGGAGGGGCGATGGCTACACCTTC.

This clone appeared a single time. The genes are TRBV28 and TRBJ1-2; D possibly corresponds to TRBD1 (6 bases). Germline assignment: CDR1 MDHEN and CDR2 SYDVKM. The CDR3 is 14 amino acids. V was shortened by 1 base and J by 4 bases, with 10 bases between the two germline ends. The CDR3 nucleotides are TGTGCCAGCAGTTTATTTCAGGGGACCTATGGCTACACCTTC. The encoded protein is CASSLFQGTYGYTF.